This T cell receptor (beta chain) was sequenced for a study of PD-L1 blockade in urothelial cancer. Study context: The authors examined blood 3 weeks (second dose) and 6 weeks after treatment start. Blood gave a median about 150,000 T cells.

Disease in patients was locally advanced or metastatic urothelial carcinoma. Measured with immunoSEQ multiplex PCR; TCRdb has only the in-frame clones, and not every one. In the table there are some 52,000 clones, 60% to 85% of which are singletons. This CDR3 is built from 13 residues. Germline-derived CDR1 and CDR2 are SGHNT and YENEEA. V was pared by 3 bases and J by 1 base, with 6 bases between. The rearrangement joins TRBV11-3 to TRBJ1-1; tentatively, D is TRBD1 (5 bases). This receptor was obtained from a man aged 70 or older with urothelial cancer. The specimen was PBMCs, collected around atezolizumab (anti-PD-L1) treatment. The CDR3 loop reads CASSLDTNTEAFF. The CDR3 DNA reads TGTGCCAGCAGCTTGGACACGAACACTGAAGCTTTCTTT. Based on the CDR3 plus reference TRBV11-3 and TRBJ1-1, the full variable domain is EAGVVQSPRYKIIEKKQPVAFWCNPISGHNTLYWYLQNLGQGPELLIRYENEEAVDDSQLPKDRFSAERLKGVDSTLKIQPAELGDSAVYLCASSLDTNTEAFFGQGTRLTVV.